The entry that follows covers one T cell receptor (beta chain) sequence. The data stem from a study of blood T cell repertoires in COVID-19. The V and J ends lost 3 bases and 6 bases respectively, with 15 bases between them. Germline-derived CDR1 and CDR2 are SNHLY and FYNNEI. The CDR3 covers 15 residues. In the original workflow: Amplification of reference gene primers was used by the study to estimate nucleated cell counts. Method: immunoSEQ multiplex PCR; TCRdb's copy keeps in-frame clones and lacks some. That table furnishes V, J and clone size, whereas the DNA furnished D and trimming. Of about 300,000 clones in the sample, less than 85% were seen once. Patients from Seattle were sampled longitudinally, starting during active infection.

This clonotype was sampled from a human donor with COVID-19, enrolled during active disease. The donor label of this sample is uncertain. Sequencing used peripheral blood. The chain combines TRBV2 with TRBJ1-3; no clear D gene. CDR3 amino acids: CASSDLTGSSNTIYF. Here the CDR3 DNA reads TGTGCCAGCAGTGATTTAACCGGGTCCTCAAACACCATATATTTT.